These 4 T cell receptor beta chains originate from one sample sequenced in a study of vaccination and CD4 T cells after COVID-19. Treatment defined: roughly nine-day PBMC culture with coronavirus spike peptide pools or control peptides (ViraFEST assay). Cultured CD4+ T-cell DNA underwent Oncomine TCR Beta short-read sequencing. One entry per CDR3 protein results from TCRdb running MiXCR on the PCR reads. The sample consists of roughly 15,000 distinct CDR3 sequences, under 50% of them appearing once. The antigens for these receptors are not known. The material sequenced was CD4+ T cells from blood, cultured in vitro. The source is a human donor who had recovered from COVID-19.

The chain is built from TRBV19 and TRBJ2-1; TRBD2 aligns across 9 bases. Germline V gene sequence: CDR1 LNHDA, CDR2 SQIVND (reference sequence). This CDR3 contains 14 residues. The ends lost 6 bases at V and 7 bases at J; junction bases unmatched: 7. CDR3 residues: CASRPAGGWNEQFF. The CDR3 DNA reads as TGTGCCAGTAGGCCAGCGGGAGGTTGGAATGAGCAGTTCTTC.

The rearrangement joins TRBV18 to TRBJ1-2; unclear D gene. Trimming left V 2 bases short and J 5 bases short, with 12 bases between. The CDR3 is made up of 14 amino acids. Germline CDR1 and CDR2: KGHSH and LQKENI. As DNA, the CDR3 is TGTGCCAGCTCACCATGGGGTCAGAGGTATGGCTACACCTTC. Its protein product is CASSPWGQRYGYTF.

This chain joins TRBV6-1 and TRBJ2-3, with D unresolved. The CDR3 has 12 amino acids. The germline V gene has CDR1 MNHNS and CDR2 SASEGT. V was pared by 1 base and J by 3 bases, with 2 bases between. The CDR3 sequence: CASSEGTDTQYF. In DNA form, the CDR3 reads TGTGCCAGCAGTGAAGGAACAGATACGCAGTATTTT.

Only a few counts were recorded for this clonotype. The chain combines TRBV6-5 with TRBJ1-5, with D uncertain. Trimming removed 2 bases at V and 0 bases at J, with 8 bases between. The CDR3 sequence is 15 residues long. Germline assignment: CDR1 MNHEY and CDR2 SVGAGI. In DNA form, the CDR3 reads TGTGCCAGCAGTTACAAGGCAATTAGCAATCAGCCCCAGCATTTT. Its translation is CASSYKAISNQPQHF.